These T cell receptor beta chains were read from a single sample in a study of blood T cell repertoires in COVID-19. Sequencing used immunoSEQ multiplex PCR; TCRdb keeps in-frame clones, though not all of them. In the table there are 110,000 to 150,000 clones, roughly 88% of which are singletons. The specimen was PBMCs or T cells enriched from blood (not recorded which). These receptors were taken from a man aged 45-65 years who had recovered from COVID-19. The CDR3 runs from the conserved cysteine through the conserved F or W. The D gene is left open where the match is weak. Expanded clones get a size class; other rows say once, few or many, or leave the size out.

abundance | j_gene | v_gene | d_gene | CDR3nt | CDR3aa
- | TRBJ2-5 | TRBV11-2 | - | TGTGCCAGCAGCTCCGCCCGGGTCGGAGAGACCCAGTACTTC | CASSSARVGETQYF
- | TRBJ1-4 | TRBV3-1/TRBV3-2 | TRBD1 | TGTGCCAGCAGCGCTGGTAGGACAGGGTTCCATGAAAAACTGTTTTTT | CASSAGRTGFHEKLFF
- | TRBJ1-5 | TRBV28 | TRBD1 | TGTGCCAGCAGCCTCGGGACAGGGGTCTACAATCAGCCCCAGCATTTT | CASSLGTGVYNQPQHF
- | TRBJ2-5 | TRBV2 | - | TGTGCCAGCAGCCTTACCCCGGGTCAAGAGACCCAGTACTTC | CASSLTPGQETQYF
- | TRBJ1-2 | TRBV3-1/TRBV3-2 | TRBD1 | TGTGCCAGCAGCCGGGAGACAGGGGCCACCGACTATGGCTACACCTTC | CASSRETGATDYGYTF
- | TRBJ1-2 | TRBV9 | - | TGTGCCAGCAGCGTCGCCGGGGTCGGCTATGGCTACACCTTC | CASSVAGVGYGYTF
- | TRBJ1-4 | TRBV19 | - | TGTGCCAGTAGTGTAACCGTGGGGGCAAATGAAAAACTGTTTTTT | CASSVTVGANEKLFF
- | TRBJ2-2 | TRBV15 | TRBD1 | TGTGCCACCAGCAGAATTGGGACAGGGAACACCGGGGAGCTGTTTTTT | CATSRIGTGNTGELFF
few | TRBJ1-2 | TRBV5-6 | - | TGTGCCAGCAGCTTGGTGGGCCGGGAATATGGCTACACCTTC | CASSLVGREYGYTF
- | TRBJ2-5 | TRBV4-1 | - | TGCGCCAGCAGCCAAGATTTTAACAGGCCAAAGAGTGGCCAGTACTTC | CASSQDFNRPKSGQYF
- | TRBJ1-5 | TRBV28 | - | TGTGCCAGCAGTTTATGGCCAGGGGAGAACAATCAGCCCCAGCATTTT | CASSLWPGENNQPQHF
- | TRBJ2-1 | TRBV15 | TRBD2 | TGTGCCACCAGCAGTTTAACCCGACTAGCGGCCTACAATGAGCAGTTCTTC | CATSSLTRLAAYNEQFF
- | TRBJ2-7 | TRBV18 | TRBD1 | TGTGCCAGCTCACCTGGGACAGGGGGCAACGAGCAGTACTTC | CASSPGTGGNEQYF
- | TRBJ1-1 | TRBV6-4 | - | TGTGCCAGCAGTGAGTTTCGGAACACTGAAGCTTTCTTT | CASSEFRNTEAFF
- | TRBJ1-5 | TRBV27 | TRBD1 | TGTGCCAGCAGTCCAATATGGGACAGGGACGGGCTAGAGGCCCAGCATTTT | CASSPIWDRDGLEAQHF
- | TRBJ1-5 | TRBV28 | - | TGTGCCAGCAGTTTACTCTCGACAGGCCGCAATCAGCCCCAGCATTTT | CASSLLSTGRNQPQHF
- | TRBJ2-3 | TRBV4-1 | TRBD2 | TGCGCCAGCAGCCAAGGGAGGGTAGCGGGGGGGCGAGATACGCAGTATTTT | CASSQGRVAGGRDTQYF
once | TRBJ2-1 | TRBV10-3 | TRBD2 | TGTGCCATCAGTAGCGGGACTAGTAGTGAGCAGTTCTTC | CAISSGTSSEQFF
- | TRBJ1-1 | TRBV7-9 | - | TGTGCCAGCAGCTTATTGAGACAGATGAACACTGAAGCTTTCTTT | CASSLLRQMNTEAFF
- | TRBJ2-2 | TRBV9 | TRBD2 | TGTGCCAGCAGCGCCCCTGGGGCGGGGGTCCTCACCGGGGAGCTGTTTTTT | CASSAPGAGVLTGELFF
- | TRBJ2-5 | TRBV4-1 | - | TGCGCCAGCAGCCAGTCGTCGGCAGGGTGGATAGAGACCCAGTACTTC | CASSQSSAGWIETQYF
- | TRBJ2-1 | TRBV27 | TRBD2 | TGTGCCAGCAGTTTTGGTCTAGCGGGCTCCTACAATGAGCAGTTCTTC | CASSFGLAGSYNEQFF
- | TRBJ2-3 | TRBV6-2/TRBV6-3 | TRBD1 | TGTGCCAGCAGCTATTCCAGGGGACAGAATACGCAGTATTTT | CASSYSRGQNTQYF
- | TRBJ1-5 | TRBV2 | - | TGTGCCAGCAGGGCCGGGATTAGCAATCAGCCCCAGCATTTT | CASRAGISNQPQHF
- | TRBJ2-1 | TRBV11-2 | TRBD2 | TGTGCCAGCAGCTTAGTTATTGATAGCGGGAGGGAGCAGTTCTTC | CASSLVIDSGREQFF
- | TRBJ1-3 | TRBV19 | - | TGTGCCAGTAGTATGGGGGGTTGGACTTTTCCTGGAAACACCATATATTTT | CASSMGGWTFPGNTIYF
once | TRBJ2-5 | TRBV7-3 | TRBD1 | TGTGCCAGCAGCTCACAGACAGGGGGAGAGACCCAGTACTTC | CASSSQTGGETQYF
- | TRBJ2-2 | TRBV7-3 | - | TGTGCCAGCAGCCCAACACAGGGTGGGGGCACCGGGGAGCTGTTTTTT | CASSPTQGGGTGELFF
- | TRBJ2-1 | TRBV2 | TRBD2 | TGTGCCAGCAGGCCCTCCAGACTAGCGGTGTACAATGAGCAGTTCTTC | CASRPSRLAVYNEQFF
once | TRBJ2-3 | TRBV7-2 | TRBD2 | TGTGCCAGCAGCTTCCGGACTAGCGGGGCTTCAGATACGCAGTATTTT | CASSFRTSGASDTQYF
- | TRBJ2-5 | TRBV6-5 | - | TGTGCCAGCAGCCGAGACATAGACCGCGAAGAGACCCAGTACTTC | CASSRDIDREETQYF
- | TRBJ2-5 | TRBV3-1/TRBV3-2 | TRBD2 | TGTGCCAGCAGCCAAGATACACTAGCGGGGGCCGGGGGAGAGACCCAGTACTTC | CASSQDTLAGAGGETQYF
- | TRBJ1-3 | TRBV7-9 | - | TGTGCCAGCAGCTTAGGTACAGGAAACACCATATATTTT | CASSLGTGNTIYF
- | TRBJ1-1 | TRBV7-9 | - | TGTGCCAGCAGCTTACCGGGCGGGGGCACTGAAGCTTTCTTT | CASSLPGGGTEAFF
- | TRBJ1-6 | TRBV5-1 | TRBD1 | TGCGCCAGCAGTCTTGGGGGACAGGCTTCCTCACCCCTCCACTTT | CASSLGGQASSPLHF
- | TRBJ1-2 | TRBV25-1 | - | TGTGCCAGCAGTGAGGGCGAAATCTATGGCTACACCTTC | CASSEGEIYGYTF
- | TRBJ2-5 | TRBV6-5 | TRBD2 | TGTGCCAGCAGTTACGGGGCGGGGGGGCCCCTAGAGACCCAGTACTTC | CASSYGAGGPLETQYF
once | TRBJ1-2 | TRBV5-6 | - | TGTGCCAGCAGCTTGCCCGATGGCTACACCTTC | CASSLPDGYTF
- | TRBJ1-2 | TRBV7-9 | - | TGTGCCAGCAGCCTAGAAGCAGGGGACGGCTACACCTTC | CASSLEAGDGYTF